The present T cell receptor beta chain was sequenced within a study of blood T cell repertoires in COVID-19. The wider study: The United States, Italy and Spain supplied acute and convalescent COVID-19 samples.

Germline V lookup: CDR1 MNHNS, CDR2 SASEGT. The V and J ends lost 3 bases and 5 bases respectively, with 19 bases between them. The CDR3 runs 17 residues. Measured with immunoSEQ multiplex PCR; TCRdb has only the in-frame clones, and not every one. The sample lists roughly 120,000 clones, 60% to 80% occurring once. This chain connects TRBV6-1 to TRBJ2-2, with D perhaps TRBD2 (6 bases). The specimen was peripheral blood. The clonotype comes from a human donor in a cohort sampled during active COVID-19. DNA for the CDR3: TGTGCCAGCAGTGAGGCGGGACCTCCCGTGGGGACCGGGGAGCTGTTTTTT. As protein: CASSEAGPPVGTGELFF.